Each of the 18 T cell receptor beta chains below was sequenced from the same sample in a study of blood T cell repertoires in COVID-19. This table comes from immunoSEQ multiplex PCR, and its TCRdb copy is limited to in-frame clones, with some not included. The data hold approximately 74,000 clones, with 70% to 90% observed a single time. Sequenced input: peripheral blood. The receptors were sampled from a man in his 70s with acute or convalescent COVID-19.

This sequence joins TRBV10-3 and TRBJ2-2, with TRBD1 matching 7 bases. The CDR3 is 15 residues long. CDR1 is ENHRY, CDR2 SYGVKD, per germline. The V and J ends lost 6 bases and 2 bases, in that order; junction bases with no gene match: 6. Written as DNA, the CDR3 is TGTGCCATCAGCCCCGGGACAGCCAACACCGGGGAGCTGTTTTTT. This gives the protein CAISPGTANTGELFF.

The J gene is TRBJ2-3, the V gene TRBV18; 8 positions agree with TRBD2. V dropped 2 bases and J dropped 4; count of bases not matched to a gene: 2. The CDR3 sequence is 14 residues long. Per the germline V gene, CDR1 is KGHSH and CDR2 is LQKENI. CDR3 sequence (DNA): TGTGCCAGCTCACCAGCGGGAGGATCAGATACGCAGTATTTT. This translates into CASSPAGGSDTQYF.

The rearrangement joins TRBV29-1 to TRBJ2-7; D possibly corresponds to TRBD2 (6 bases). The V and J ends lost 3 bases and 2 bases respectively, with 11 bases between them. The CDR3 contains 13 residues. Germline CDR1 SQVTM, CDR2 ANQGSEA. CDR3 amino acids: CSVDNGGAYEQYF. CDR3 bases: TGCAGCGTTGATAACGGGGGAGCCTACGAGCAGTACTTC.

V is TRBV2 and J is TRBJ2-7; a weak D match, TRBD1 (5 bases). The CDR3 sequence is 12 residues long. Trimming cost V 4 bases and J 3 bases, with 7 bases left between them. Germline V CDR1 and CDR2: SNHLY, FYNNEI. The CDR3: CASSGDSYEQYF. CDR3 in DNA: TGTGCCAGCAGTGGTGACAGCTACGAGCAGTACTTC.

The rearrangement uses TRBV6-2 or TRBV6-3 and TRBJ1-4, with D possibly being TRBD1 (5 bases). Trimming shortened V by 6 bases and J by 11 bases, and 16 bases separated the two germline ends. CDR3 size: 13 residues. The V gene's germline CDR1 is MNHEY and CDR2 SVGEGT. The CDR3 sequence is CASSRGPGRKLFF. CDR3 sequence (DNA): TGTGCCAGCAGCCGCGGACCAGGGAGGAAACTGTTTTTT.

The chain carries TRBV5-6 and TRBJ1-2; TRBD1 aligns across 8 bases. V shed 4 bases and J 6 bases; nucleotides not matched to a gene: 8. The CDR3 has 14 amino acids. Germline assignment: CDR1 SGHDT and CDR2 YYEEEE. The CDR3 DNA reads TGTGCCAGCAGCCCCCAGGACAGGGTAAATGGCTACACCTTC. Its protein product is CASSPQDRVNGYTF.

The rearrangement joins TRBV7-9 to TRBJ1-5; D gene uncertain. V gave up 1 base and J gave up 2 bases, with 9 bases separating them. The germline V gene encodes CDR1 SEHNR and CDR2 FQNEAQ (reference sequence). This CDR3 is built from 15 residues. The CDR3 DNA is TGTGCCAGCAGCTTAGATGGGCAGGGCAATCAGCCCCAGCATTTT. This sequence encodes CASSLDGQGNQPQHF.

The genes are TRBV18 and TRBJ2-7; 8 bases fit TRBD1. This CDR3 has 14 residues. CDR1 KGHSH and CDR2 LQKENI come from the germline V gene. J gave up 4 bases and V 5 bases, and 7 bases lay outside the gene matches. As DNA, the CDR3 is TGTGCCAGCTCAAACCAGGGGGCTGGGTACGAGCAGTACTTC. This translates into CASSNQGAGYEQYF.

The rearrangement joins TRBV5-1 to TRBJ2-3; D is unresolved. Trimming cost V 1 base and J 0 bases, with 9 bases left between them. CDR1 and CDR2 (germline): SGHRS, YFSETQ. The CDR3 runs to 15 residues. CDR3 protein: CASSLLQSSTDTQYF. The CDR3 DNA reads TGCGCCAGCAGCTTGCTACAGAGCAGCACAGATACGCAGTATTTT.

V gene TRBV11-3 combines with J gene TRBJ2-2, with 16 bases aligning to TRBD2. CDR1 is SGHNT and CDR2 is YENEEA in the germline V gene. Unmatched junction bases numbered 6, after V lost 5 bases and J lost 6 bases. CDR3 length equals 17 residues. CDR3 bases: TGTGCCAGCAGCAAGGGACTAGCGGGAGGGCCCGCCGGGGAGCTGTTTTTT. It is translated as CASSKGLAGGPAGELFF.

The DNA of the CDR3 is TGTGCCACCAGCAGAGAAGGGGCAGGGCCTGGCTACACCTTC. Its translation: CATSREGAGPGYTF. The chain recombines TRBV15 with TRBJ1-2; tentatively, D is TRBD1 (5 bases). The CDR3 contains 14 residues. V lost 0 bases, J lost 7 bases, and 12 bases lay in between. Germline values: CDR1 LNHNV, CDR2 YYDKDF (reference sequence).

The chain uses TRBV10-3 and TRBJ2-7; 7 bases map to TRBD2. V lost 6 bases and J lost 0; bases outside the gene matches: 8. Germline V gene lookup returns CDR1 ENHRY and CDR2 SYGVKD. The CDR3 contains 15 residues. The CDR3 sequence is CAISGSGGSSYEQYF. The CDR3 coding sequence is TGTGCCATCAGCGGGTCGGGCGGGAGCTCCTACGAGCAGTACTTC.

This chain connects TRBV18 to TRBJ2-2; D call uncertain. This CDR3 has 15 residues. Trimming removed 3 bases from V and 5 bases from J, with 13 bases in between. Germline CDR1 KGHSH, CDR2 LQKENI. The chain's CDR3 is CASSPTSHMTGELFF. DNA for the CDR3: TGTGCCAGCTCACCGACTTCCCACATGACCGGGGAGCTGTTTTTT.

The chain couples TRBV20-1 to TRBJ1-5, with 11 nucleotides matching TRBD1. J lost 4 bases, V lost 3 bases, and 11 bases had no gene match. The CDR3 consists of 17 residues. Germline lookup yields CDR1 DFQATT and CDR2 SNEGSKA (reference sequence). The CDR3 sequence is CSASSPPGTGGNQPQHF. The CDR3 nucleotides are TGCAGTGCTAGTTCCCCACCCGGGACAGGGGGAAATCAGCCCCAGCATTTT.

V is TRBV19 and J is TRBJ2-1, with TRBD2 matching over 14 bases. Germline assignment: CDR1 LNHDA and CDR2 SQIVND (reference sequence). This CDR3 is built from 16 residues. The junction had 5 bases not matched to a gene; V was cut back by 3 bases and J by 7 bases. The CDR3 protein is CASSIGTSGRMNEQFF. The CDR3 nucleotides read TGTGCCAGTAGTATTGGGACTAGCGGGAGAATGAATGAGCAGTTCTTC.

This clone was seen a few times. As DNA, the CDR3 is TGTGCCACCAGCAGCGACAGGACAGGGGTAGATTCACCCCTCCACTTT. Protein sequence: CATSSDRTGVDSPLHF. The chain employs TRBV15 and TRBJ1-6; TRBD1 matches at 9 bases. This CDR3 spans 16 amino acids. CDR1 and CDR2 from the germline V gene are LNHNV and YYDKDF (reference sequence). Trimming at V came to 3 bases and at J to 8 bases, leaving 8 bases not matched to a gene.

CDR3 amino acids: CASRSPWGQPTTYEQYF. CDR3 coding DNA: TGTGCCAGCAGATCCCCATGGGGCCAACCGACAACCTACGAGCAGTACTTC. The chain couples TRBV27 to TRBJ2-7, with TRBD1 as a possible D gene (5 bases). This CDR3 has 17 amino acids. V was cut by 6 bases and J by 2 bases, with 23 bases left in between. CDR1 is MNHEY and CDR2 is SMNVEV in the germline V gene (reference sequence).

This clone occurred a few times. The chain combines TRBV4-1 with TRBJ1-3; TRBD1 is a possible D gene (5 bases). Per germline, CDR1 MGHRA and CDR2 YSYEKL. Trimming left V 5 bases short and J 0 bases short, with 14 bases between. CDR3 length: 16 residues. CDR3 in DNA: TGCGCCAGCAGCAGAGGGACTGGCGACTCTGGAAACACCATATATTTT. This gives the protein CASSRGTGDSGNTIYF.